There are a few counts of the clone carrying this TCR beta chain. Its antigen is undetermined. The data belong to a study of identical twins. Trimming stripped 7 bases from V and 0 bases from J, with 13 bases between. Germline CDR1 is DFQATT and CDR2 is SNEGSKA (reference sequence). The CDR3 runs to 13 residues. Study findings and constraints: Conclusions rested on cross-sectional statistics rather than following the same donors. Compared with models, monozygotic twins showed more out-of-frame TCR alpha sharing.

The cDNA had a unique molecular identifier and a template-switch universal primer site. Via MiXCR, TCRdb re-called the 5' RACE reads, giving one row per CDR3 protein. The table has 1.5 million to 2 million distinct CDR3 sequences, less than 35% seen once. The sequencing sample was made of cord blood. The V gene is TRBV20-1, the J gene TRBJ2-7; D possibly corresponds to TRBD2 (7 bases). The receptor's source is a newborn girl in good health. The CDR3 bases are TGCAGTGGAGGGAGGGGGAGCTCCTACGAGCAGTACTTC. Translating it yields CSGGRGSSYEQYF.